The TCR beta chain described here comes from a study of CD8+CD57+ T cells in acquired aplastic anemia. Both TCR beta VDJ combination and CDR3 sequence profiling were carried out. Genomic DNA was the template for this profiling. TCRdb called the reads again in MiXCR, with one record for every CDR3 protein. Here the sample spans hundreds of thousands of distinct CDR3 sequences, approximately 45% being singletons. The germline CDR1 and CDR2 sequences are SNHLY and FYNNEI. The CDR3 runs to 13 residues. With 4 bases removed from V and 4 bases from J, the gap between germline ends came to 10 bases. Sequenced patients had shown CD8+CD57+ cell expansion by flow cytometry.

The J gene is TRBJ1-1, the V gene TRBV2; weak D call: TRBD1 (5 bases). The sample taken for sequencing was sorted CD4+, CD8+, or CD8+CD57+ T cells (not recorded which) from PBMCs. This TCR came from a human donor with aplastic anemia. The CDR3 DNA is TGTGCCAGCAGTGGGGACGCAAGCACTGAAGCTTTCTTT. Translated, it gives CASSGDASTEAFF.